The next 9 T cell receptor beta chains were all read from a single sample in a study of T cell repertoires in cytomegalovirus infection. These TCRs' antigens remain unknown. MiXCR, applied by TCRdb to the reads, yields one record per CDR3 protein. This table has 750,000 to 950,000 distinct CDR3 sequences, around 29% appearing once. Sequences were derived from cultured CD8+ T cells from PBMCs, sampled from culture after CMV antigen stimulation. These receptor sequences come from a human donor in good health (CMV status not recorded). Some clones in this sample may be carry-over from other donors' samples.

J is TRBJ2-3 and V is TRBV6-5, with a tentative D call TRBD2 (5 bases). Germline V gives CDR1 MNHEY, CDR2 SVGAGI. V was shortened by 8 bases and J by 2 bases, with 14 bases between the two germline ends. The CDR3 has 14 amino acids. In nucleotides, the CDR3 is TGTGCCAGCTCCCGAGGGTCCTCCACAGATACGCAGTATTTT. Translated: CASSRGSSTDTQYF.

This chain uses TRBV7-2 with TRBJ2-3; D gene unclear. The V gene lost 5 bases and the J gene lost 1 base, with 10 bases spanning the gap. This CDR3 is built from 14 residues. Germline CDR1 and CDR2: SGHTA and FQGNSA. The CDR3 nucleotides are TGTGCCAGCAGCCGATGGTGGGGCACAGATACGCAGTATTTT. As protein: CASSRWWGTDTQYF.

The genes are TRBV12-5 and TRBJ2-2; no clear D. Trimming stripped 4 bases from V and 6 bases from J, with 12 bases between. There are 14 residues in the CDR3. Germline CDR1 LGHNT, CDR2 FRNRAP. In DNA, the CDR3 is TGTGCTAGTGGTTCTCCTCTGGAAGCCGGGGAGCTGTTTTTT. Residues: CASGSPLEAGELFF.

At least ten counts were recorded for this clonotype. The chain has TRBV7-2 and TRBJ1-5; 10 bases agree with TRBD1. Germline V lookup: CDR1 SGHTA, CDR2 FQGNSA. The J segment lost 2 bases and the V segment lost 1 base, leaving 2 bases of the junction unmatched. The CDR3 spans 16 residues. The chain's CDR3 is CASSLVGQGGNQPQHF. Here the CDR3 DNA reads TGTGCCAGCAGCTTAGTTGGACAGGGGGGCAATCAGCCCCAGCATTTT.

As DNA, the CDR3 is TGTGCCAGCAGTTTATTGGCTAGCGGGGTCTACACAGATACGCAGTATTTT. It encodes CASSLLASGVYTDTQYF. V usage is TRBV28 and J usage is TRBJ2-3, with 9 positions matching TRBD2. V lost 1 base to trimming and J lost 2 bases; unmatched junction nucleotides: 7. Germline V CDR1 and CDR2: MDHEN, SYDVKM. This CDR3 is 17 amino acids long.

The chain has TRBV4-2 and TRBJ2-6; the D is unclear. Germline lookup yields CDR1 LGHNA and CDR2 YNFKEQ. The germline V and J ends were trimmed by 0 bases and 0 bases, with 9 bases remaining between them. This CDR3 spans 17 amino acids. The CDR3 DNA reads TGTGCCAGCAGCCAAGAAGGCATCCCCTCTGGGGCCAACGTCCTGACTTTC. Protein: CASSQEGIPSGANVLTF.

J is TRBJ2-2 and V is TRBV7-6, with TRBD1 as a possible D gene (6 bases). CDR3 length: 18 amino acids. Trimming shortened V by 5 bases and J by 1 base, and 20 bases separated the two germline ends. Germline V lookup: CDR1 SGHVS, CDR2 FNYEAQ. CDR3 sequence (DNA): TGTGCCAGCAGCAACCCCGGCAGGAACAGGGTGAACACCGGGGAGCTGTTTTTT. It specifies CASSNPGRNRVNTGELFF.

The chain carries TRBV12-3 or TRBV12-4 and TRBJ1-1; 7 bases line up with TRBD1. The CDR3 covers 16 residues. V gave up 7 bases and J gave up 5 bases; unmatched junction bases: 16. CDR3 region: CASTPQGQGGRTEAFF. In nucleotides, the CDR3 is TGTGCCAGCACCCCTCAGGGGCAGGGGGGTCGAACTGAAGCTTTCTTT.

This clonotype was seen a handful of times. CDR3 protein: CASSWTDYGYTF. Written as DNA, the CDR3 is TGTGCCAGCAGCTGGACGGATTATGGCTACACCTTC. The rearrangement joins TRBV7-2 to TRBJ1-2, with no clear D. Germline V gene lookup returns CDR1 SGHTA and CDR2 FQGNSA. This CDR3 spans 12 amino acids. Trimming took off 4 bases at V and 5 bases at J, with 8 bases between the two ends. Full variable domain (outside the CDR3, taken from reference TRBV7-2 and TRBJ1-2): GAGVSQSPSNKVTEKGKDVELRCDPISGHTALYWYRQSLGQGLEFLIYFQGNSAPDKSGLPSDRFSAERTGGSVSTLTIQRTQQEDSAVYLCASSWTDYGYTFGSGTRLTVV.